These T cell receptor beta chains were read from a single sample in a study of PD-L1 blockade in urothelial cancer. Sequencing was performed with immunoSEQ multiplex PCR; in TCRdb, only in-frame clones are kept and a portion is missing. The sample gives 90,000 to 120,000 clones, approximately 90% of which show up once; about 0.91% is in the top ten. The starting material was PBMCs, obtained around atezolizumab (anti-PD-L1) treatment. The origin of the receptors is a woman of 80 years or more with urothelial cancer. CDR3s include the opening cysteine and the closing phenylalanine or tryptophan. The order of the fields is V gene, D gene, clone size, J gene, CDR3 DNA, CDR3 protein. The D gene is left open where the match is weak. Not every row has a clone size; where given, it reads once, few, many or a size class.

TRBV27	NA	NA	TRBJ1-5	TGTGCCAGCAGTCAGGGAGGCATAGATCAGCCCCAGCATTTT	CASSQGGIDQPQHF
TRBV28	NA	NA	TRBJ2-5	TGTGCCAGCAGTAGTCTTGGACAAGGGGGCCAAGAGACCCAGTACTTC	CASSSLGQGGQETQYF
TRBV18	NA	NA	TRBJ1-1	TGTGCCAGCTCACCACAGTTCCAGGACACTGAAGCTTTCTTT	CASSPQFQDTEAFF
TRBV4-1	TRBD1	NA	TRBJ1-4	TGCGCCAGCAGCCCCACGGCCGGACAGGGGGCTGGCAAACTGTTTTTT	CASSPTAGQGAGKLFF
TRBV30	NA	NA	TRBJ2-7	TGTGCCTGGAGCCAGGGCGAGCAGTACTTC	CAWSQGEQYF
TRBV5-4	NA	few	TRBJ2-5	TGTGCCAGCAGCTCACAGGGTACCCAAGAGACCCAGTACTTC	CASSSQGTQETQYF
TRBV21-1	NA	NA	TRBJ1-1	TGTGCCAGCAGCAAAGGACAGGGGAACACTGAAGCTTTCTTT	CASSKGQGNTEAFF
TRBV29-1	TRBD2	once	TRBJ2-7	TGCAGCGTTGCAACTAGCGGGAATCCCTACGAGCAGTACTTC	CSVATSGNPYEQYF
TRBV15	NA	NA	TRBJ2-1	TGTGCCACCAGCAGAGATACGAGCTCCTACAATGAGCAGTTCTTC	CATSRDTSSYNEQFF
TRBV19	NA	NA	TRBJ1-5	TGTGCCAGTAGTTTCCTTGACGGGAATCAGCCCCAGCATTTT	CASSFLDGNQPQHF
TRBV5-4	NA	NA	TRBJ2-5	TGTGCCAGCAGCTGGGACAACTTCTACCAAGAGACCCAGTACTTC	CASSWDNFYQETQYF
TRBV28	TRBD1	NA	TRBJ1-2	TGTGCCAGCAGCTTAGGCGGGACAGCCGTGAACTATGGCTACACCTTC	CASSLGGTAVNYGYTF
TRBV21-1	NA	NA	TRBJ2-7	TGTGCCAGCAGCAAGCCACCGGGACAGGACTCCTACGAGCAGTACTTC	CASSKPPGQDSYEQYF
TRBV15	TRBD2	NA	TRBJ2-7	TGTGCCACCAGCAGAGGTGGGGGGGACTACGAGCAGTACTTC	CATSRGGGDYEQYF
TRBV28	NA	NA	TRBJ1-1	TGTGCCAGCAGTTCTGCGGGGAACACTGAAGCTTTCTTT	CASSSAGNTEAFF
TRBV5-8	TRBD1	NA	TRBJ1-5	TGTGCCAGCAGCGTCGCCTTGGGGACAGCCCTAGAGGGGCCCCAGCATTTT	CASSVALGTALEGPQHF
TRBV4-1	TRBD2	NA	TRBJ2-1	TGCGCCAGCAATGGGCTAGCGGACCGGAATGAGCAGTTCTTC	CASNGLADRNEQFF
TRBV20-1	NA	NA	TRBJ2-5	TGCAGTGCCACATCCCAAGAGACCCAGTACTTC	CSATSQETQYF
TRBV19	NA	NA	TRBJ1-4	TGTGCCAGTAGTGCAACGGGTGAAAAACTGTTTTTT	CASSATGEKLFF
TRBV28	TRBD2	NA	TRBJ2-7	TGTGCCAGCAGCAGGCGAAGGACTAGCGGGAGTTACGAGCAGTACTTC	CASSRRRTSGSYEQYF
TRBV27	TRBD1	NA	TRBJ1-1	TGTGCCAGCAGTAACAGGGGGCCGGGGACTGAAGCTTTCTTT	CASSNRGPGTEAFF
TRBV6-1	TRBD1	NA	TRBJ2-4	TGTGCCAGCAGCGGACAGGGGCACATTCAGTACTTC	CASSGQGHIQYF
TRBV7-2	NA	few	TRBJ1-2	TGTGCCAGCAGCTTAGTGGGGGGTAACTATGGCTACACCTTC	CASSLVGGNYGYTF